The next 6 T cell receptor beta chains were all read from a single sample in a study of neurological immune-mediated disorders. The time point here: longitudinal time-point 2. In TCRdb, the 5' RACE reads were re-called with MiXCR into one record per CDR3 protein. The sample shows about 49,000 distinct CDR3 sequences, around 14% of them seen only once. Sequenced sample: PBMCs. These receptors were taken from a male donor with HTLV-1-associated myelopathy (HAM/TSP).

This clonotype was observed many times. The chain uses TRBV20-1 and TRBJ2-1; the D call may be TRBD1 or TRBD2 (6 bases each). This CDR3 contains 14 residues. The V end was cut by 2 bases, the J end by 5 bases, with 13 bases between. Germline-derived CDR1 and CDR2 are DFQATT and SNEGSKA (reference sequence). CDR3 bases: TGCAGTGCTAGAAGGGGGGCGTTGAACAATGAGCAGTTCTTC. Amino acid sequence: CSARRGALNNEQFF.

V and J are TRBV28 and TRBJ2-3, with TRBD2 as a possible D gene (7 bases). The CDR3 runs to 14 residues. The V end was cut by 7 bases, the J end by 1 base, with 12 bases between. The germline V gene has CDR1 MDHEN and CDR2 SYDVKM. For the CDR3, the DNA is TGTGCCAGCACCGAGGGGGGGCGCACAGATACGCAGTATTTT. Its translation: CASTEGGRTDTQYF.

This clonotype was observed many times. V gene TRBV5-5 combines with J gene TRBJ2-1; 7 bases align to TRBD2. Germline loops: CDR1 SGHKS, CDR2 YYEKEE (reference sequence). The CDR3 covers 16 residues. Unmatched junction bases numbered 13, after V lost 4 bases and J lost 6 bases. The CDR3, as DNA: TGTGCCAGCAGCCGCCTTGACGGACTAGACTTCAATGAGCAGTTCTTC. This gives the protein CASSRLDGLDFNEQFF.

This clonotype appeared many times. This chain connects TRBV7-9 to TRBJ2-1; D ambiguous. V shed 5 bases and J shed 1 base, with 6 bases lying between them. The germline CDR1 and CDR2 sequences are SEHNR and FQNEAQ (reference sequence). CDR3 length equals 13 residues. The CDR3 sequence is CASSPRSYNEQFF. The CDR3 DNA follows: TGTGCCAGCAGCCCTCGGTCCTACAATGAGCAGTTCTTC.

A few counts support this clonotype. This chain uses TRBV11-3 with TRBJ2-2; D is possibly TRBD2 (6 bases). Trimming stripped 0 bases from V and 3 bases from J, with 11 bases between. The CDR3 sequence is 16 residues long. The germline V gene encodes CDR1 SGHNT and CDR2 YENEEA. The CDR3: CASSLDGGKDTGELFF. For the CDR3, the DNA is TGTGCCAGCAGCTTAGATGGGGGGAAGGACACCGGGGAGCTGTTTTTT.

This clonotype was counted ten times or more. The chain is built from TRBV20-1 and TRBJ2-3; no firm D call. Trimming took off 0 bases at V and 0 bases at J, with 10 bases between the two ends. The germline CDR1 and CDR2 sequences are DFQATT and SNEGSKA (reference sequence). The CDR3 spans 15 residues. This CDR3 reads CSARDRVGSTDTQYF. CDR3 DNA: TGCAGTGCTAGAGATCGAGTCGGGAGCACAGATACGCAGTATTTT.